The 8 T cell receptor beta chains in this list originate from one sample, sequenced in a study of cytomegalovirus exposure and HLA in healthy donors. The study ran its PCR with 60 Vbeta and 13 Jbeta primers. Only in-frame clones appear in the TCRdb table, and some are missing; sequencing was by immunoSEQ multiplex PCR. The table has 200,000 to 250,000 clones, approximately 82% seen once; the top ten hold around 8.3%. Sequencing was carried out using PBMCs. These receptors were taken from a woman aged 55-69 years in good health and CMV-seropositive.

With respect to this clone: One end of the junction fails to match germline, which may point to a read error. The V gene is TRBV7-9, the J gene TRBJ1-1; maybe TRBD1 (6 bases). Germline V gene sequence: CDR1 SEHNR, CDR2 FQNEAQ (reference sequence). This CDR3 comprises 16 residues. The CDR3 protein is CSSSLDPQGRDTEAFF. The CDR3 nucleotides read TGTTCCAGCAGCTTAGATCCGCAGGGGAGGGACACTGAAGCTTTCTTT.

The chain couples TRBV27 to TRBJ2-7, with D hard to call. There are 15 residues in the CDR3. CDR1 is MNHEY, CDR2 SMNVEV, per germline (reference sequence). Trimming removed 6 bases from V and 2 bases from J, with 17 bases in between. CDR3 in amino acids: CASRPYSASTYEQYF. CDR3 coding DNA: TGTGCCAGCAGGCCCTACAGTGCCTCAACCTACGAGCAGTACTTC.

This rearrangement joins TRBV28 to TRBJ1-5; no clear D gene. The CDR3 contains 16 residues. Germline CDR1 is MDHEN and CDR2 is SYDVKM. Trimming pared 6 bases from V and 0 bases from J, leaving 15 bases between. Here the CDR3 reads CASSPGPGISNQPQHF. The CDR3 DNA is TGTGCCAGCAGCCCAGGACCGGGGATTAGCAATCAGCCCCAGCATTTT.

In its sample, this clone was seen once. The chain recombines TRBV19 with TRBJ1-1; D not certain. V lost 3 bases, J lost 7 bases, and 6 bases lay in between. From germline, CDR1 is LNHDA and CDR2 SQIVND (reference sequence). The CDR3 extends over 11 amino acids. In DNA, the CDR3 is TGTGCCAGTAGTATCGGGGATGAAGCTTTCTTT. It codes for CASSIGDEAFF.

The gene calls are TRBV7-6 and TRBJ2-5, with 9 nucleotides matching TRBD1. The length of the CDR3 is 13 residues. Germline CDR1 and CDR2: SGHVS and FNYEAQ. V shed 5 bases, J shed 4 bases, and the junction held 2 bases outside the gene matches. The CDR3 bases are TGTGCCAGCAGCGGGGGACAGGGAGAGACCCAGTACTTC. This translates into CASSGGQGETQYF.

The V gene is TRBV11-2, the J gene TRBJ2-2; weak D call: TRBD2 (5 bases). V was cut by 6 bases and J by 2 bases, with 7 bases left in between. The germline V gene has CDR1 SGHAT and CDR2 FQNNGV. The CDR3 runs to 13 residues. The CDR3 region is CASRPSNTGELFF. As DNA, the CDR3 is TGTGCCAGCAGACCTAGCAACACCGGGGAGCTGTTTTTT.

The chain carries TRBV5-1 and TRBJ1-1; 7 bases fit TRBD1. Per the germline V gene, CDR1 is SGHRS and CDR2 is YFSETQ. V was pared by 4 bases and J by 3 bases, with 3 bases of the junction left unmatched. The CDR3 loop spans 13 amino acids. CDR3 nucleotide sequence: TGCGCCAGCAGCGTAGACAGGGACACTGAAGCTTTCTTT. It is translated as CASSVDRDTEAFF.

The rearrangement uses TRBV5-1 and TRBJ2-5, with 8 bases fitting TRBD2. CDR1 is SGHRS and CDR2 is YFSETQ in the germline V gene. This CDR3 comprises 17 residues. V lost 0 bases and J lost 5; bases outside the gene matches: 12. The CDR3 protein is CASSLGLAGPSVETQYF. CDR3 bases: TGCGCCAGCAGCTTGGGGCTAGCGGGCCCCTCGGTCGAGACCCAGTACTTC.